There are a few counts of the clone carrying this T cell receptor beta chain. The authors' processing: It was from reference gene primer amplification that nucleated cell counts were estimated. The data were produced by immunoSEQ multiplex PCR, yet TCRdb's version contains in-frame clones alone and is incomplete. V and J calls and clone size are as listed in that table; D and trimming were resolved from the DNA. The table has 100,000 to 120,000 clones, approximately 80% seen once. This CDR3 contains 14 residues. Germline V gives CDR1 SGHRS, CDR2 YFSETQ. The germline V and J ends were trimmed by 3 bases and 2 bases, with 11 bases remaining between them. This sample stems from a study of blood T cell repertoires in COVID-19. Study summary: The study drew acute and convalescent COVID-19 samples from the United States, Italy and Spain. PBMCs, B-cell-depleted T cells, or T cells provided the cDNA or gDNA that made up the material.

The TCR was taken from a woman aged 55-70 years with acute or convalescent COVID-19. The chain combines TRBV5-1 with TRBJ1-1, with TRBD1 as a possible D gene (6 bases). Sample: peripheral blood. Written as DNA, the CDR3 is TGCGCCAGCAGCTCGAGGACAGATAACACTGAAGCTTTCTTT. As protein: CASSSRTDNTEAFF.